A single sample is the source of the 14 T cell receptor beta chains below, sequenced in a study of T cells in Graves' hyperthyroidism and ophthalmopathy. Using RNA transcripts as the source, TCR beta CDR3 regions were amplified. First-round RT-PCR of the TCR CDR3 relied on the HTBI primer set. TCRdb fed the multiplex PCR reads into MiXCR, producing one record per CDR3 protein. The sample holds 550,000 to 650,000 distinct CDR3 sequences, 11% to 15% seen once. Sequencing was carried out using blood. Receptors were obtained from a woman aged 40 to 50 with Graves' hyperthyroidism.

The table lists this clonotype with many counts. The chain joins TRBV30 to TRBJ1-1, with D possibly being TRBD1 (5 bases). Between the trimmed V and J ends, which lost 0 bases and 7 bases, there was a span of 18 bases. This CDR3 is built from 15 residues. Germline CDR1 is GTSNPN and CDR2 is SVGIG (reference sequence). The CDR3 sequence: CAWSVPGGIKGEAFF. In DNA form, the CDR3 reads TGTGCCTGGAGTGTACCCGGGGGTATAAAGGGTGAAGCTTTCTTT.

In its sample, this clonotype was seen many times. The chain couples TRBV28 to TRBJ1-2; D possibly corresponds to TRBD1 (5 bases). The germline V and J ends were trimmed by 6 bases and 4 bases, with 12 bases remaining between them. Germline CDR1 is MDHEN and CDR2 is SYDVKM. There are 13 residues in the CDR3. The CDR3 DNA reads as TGTGCCAGCAGCGAAAGTCAGGGCTATGGCTACACCTTC. Translating gives CASSESQGYGYTF.

This clonotype was seen at least ten times. The chain employs TRBV28 and TRBJ1-4; D is perhaps TRBD1 (5 bases). There are 17 residues in the CDR3. CDR1 and CDR2 from the germline V gene are MDHEN and SYDVKM. The V gene lost 4 bases and the J gene lost 5 bases, with 20 bases spanning the gap. CDR3 sequence: CASSSSTWGGYNEKLFF. In DNA, the CDR3 is TGTGCCAGCAGTTCATCCACCTGGGGCGGGTACAATGAAAAACTGTTTTTT.

This clonotype has just a few counts. A much larger clone sits a single nucleotide away, making a read error possible. This chain joins TRBV5-4 and TRBJ2-3; 13 bases agree with TRBD2. Germline-derived CDR1 and CDR2 are SGHNT and YYREEE (reference sequence). This CDR3 spans 16 amino acids. The V and J ends lost 3 bases and 4 bases, in that order; junction bases with no gene match: 5. The CDR3 is CASSSWTSGSADTQYF. The CDR3 DNA reads TGTGCCAGCAGCTCCTGGACTAGCGGGAGCGCAGATACGCAGTATTTT.

This clonotype appeared many times. The chain employs TRBV27 and TRBJ1-6; D is possibly TRBD1 (6 bases). V shed 4 bases and J shed 6 bases, with 10 bases lying between them. CDR3 length: 14 amino acids. In germline, CDR1 is MNHEY, CDR2 SMNVEV (reference sequence). In nucleotides, the CDR3 is TGTGCCAGCAGTTCGGGACAAGTTAATTCACCCCTCCACTTT. Encoded protein: CASSSGQVNSPLHF.

This clonotype has a count of ten or more. The chain combines TRBV10-3 with TRBJ2-3; TRBD1 or TRBD2 may be the D gene (5 bases each). Trimming left V 0 bases short and J 0 bases short, with 10 bases between. The CDR3 runs 16 residues. Looked up from germline, CDR1 is ENHRY and CDR2 is SYGVKD. The CDR3 DNA follows: TGTGCCATCAGTGAGTCTCGAGGGACGAGCACAGATACGCAGTATTTT. Its translation: CAISESRGTSTDTQYF.

This sequence joins TRBV4-2 and TRBJ2-1, with TRBD2 matching over 13 bases. Germline V gives CDR1 LGHNA, CDR2 YNFKEQ. J lost 4 bases, V lost 4 bases, and 10 bases had no gene match. This CDR3 has 18 amino acids. The CDR3 DNA sequence: TGTGCCAGCAGCCCGCGACTAGCGGGAGGCCCGACTTACAATGAGCAGTTCTTC. Translated, it gives CASSPRLAGGPTYNEQFF.

The rearrangement uses TRBV4-1 and TRBJ1-1; D remains ambiguous. Trimming took off 1 base at V and 2 bases at J, with 14 bases between the two ends. Germline assignment: CDR1 MGHRA and CDR2 YSYEKL. This CDR3 has 16 residues. In DNA form, the CDR3 reads TGCGCCAGCAGCCAAGGAGCCCGGAACAGAAACACTGAAGCTTTCTTT. Its translation is CASSQGARNRNTEAFF.

Many counts were recorded for this clonotype. The chain joins TRBV6-2 or TRBV6-3 to TRBJ1-4; 9 bases line up with TRBD1. The CDR3 has 12 amino acids. Trimming cost V 11 bases and J 8 bases; bases outside gene matches: 6. Germline assignment: CDR1 MNHEY and CDR2 SVGEGT. The CDR3 coding sequence is TGTGCCGCCCGACAGGGGGACGAAAAACTGTTTTTT. This codes for CAARQGDEKLFF.

This clonotype appeared many times. The chain links TRBV6-2 or TRBV6-3 to TRBJ2-7, with D possibly TRBD2 on 5 matching bases. There are 14 residues in the CDR3. Per germline, CDR1 MNHEY and CDR2 SVGEGT. Trimming shortened V by 4 bases and J by 8 bases, and 18 bases separated the two germline ends. The CDR3 here is CASSLALNRDKQYF. The CDR3 DNA is TGTGCCAGCAGTTTAGCCCTGAATCGGGATAAGCAGTACTTC.

The sample holds a few counts of this clonotype. The rearrangement uses TRBV7-9 and TRBJ2-6; D gene unclear. V was cut by 1 base and J by 0 bases, with 7 bases left in between. The CDR3 length is 16 residues. CDR1 and CDR2 from the germline V gene are SEHNR and FQNEAQ (reference sequence). CDR3 amino acids: CASSLGGTSGANVLTF. The DNA for the CDR3 is TGTGCCAGCAGCTTAGGCGGAACCTCTGGGGCCAACGTCCTGACTTTC.

Many counts were recorded for this clonotype. V gene TRBV28 combines with J gene TRBJ1-6; D gene unclear. This CDR3 has 14 residues. V was clipped by 1 base and J by 5 bases, with 6 bases between them. The germline gives CDR1 MDHEN, CDR2 SYDVKM. The CDR3 spells CASSLYTNNSPLHF. CDR3 nucleotides: TGTGCCAGCAGTTTATACACCAATAATTCACCCCTCCACTTT.

This clonotype was seen at least ten times. The chain links TRBV12-3 or TRBV12-4 to TRBJ1-3; no definite D call. V lost 4 bases, J lost 4 bases, and 11 bases lay in between. This CDR3 is built from 14 residues. In DNA, the CDR3 is TGTGCCAGCAGTTCTCAAGGGTCAGGAAACACCATATATTTT. Amino acids: CASSSQGSGNTIYF.

The chain combines TRBV9 with TRBJ2-1; TRBD2 matches 14 bases. Losses at the gene ends were 4 bases for V and 9 bases for J; bases not matched to a gene: 18. The CDR3 spans 19 residues. Germline assignment: CDR1 SGDLS and CDR2 YYNGEE. The CDR3 coding sequence is TGTGCCAGCAGCCCCGAGTTGGGGACTAGCGGGAGTCGGACGGCTGAGCAGTTCTTC. As protein: CASSPELGTSGSRTAEQFF. Using reference TRBV9 and TRBJ2-1 for the parts outside the CDR3, the full variable domain is DSGVTQTPKHLITATGQRVTLRCSPRSGDLSVYWYQQSLDQGLQFLIQYYNGEERAKGNILERFSAQQFPDLHSELNLSSLELGDSALYFCASSPELGTSGSRTAEQFFGPGTRLTVL.